Included here is one TCR beta chain sequence, with context. No antigen is known for it. Reverse transcription of all isolated RNA meant that expressed TCRB transcripts were sequenced. TCRdb's copy holds only in-frame clones and misses some; the assay was immunoSEQ multiplex PCR. The sample lists roughly 290,000 clones; 7% to 9% were seen once. The V and J ends lost 5 bases and 5 bases respectively, with 7 bases between them. The CDR3 runs to 11 residues. The germline gives CDR1 DFQATT, CDR2 SNEGSKA (reference sequence). The data were obtained in a study of beta chain features in type 1 diabetes. Study overall: No patient-donor differences in age, gender, total cells or subset yield. Whole-study findings and limits: Any role of HLA type in TCRB rearrangement remained unresolved here.

The TCR originated in a woman aged 18-29 years in good health. The sample comprised central memory CD4+ T cells from blood. V usage is TRBV20-1 and J usage is TRBJ1-5, with D maybe TRBD1 (6 bases). The CDR3 loop reads CSAGQYQPQHF. DNA for the CDR3: TGCAGTGCTGGACAGTATCAGCCCCAGCATTTT.